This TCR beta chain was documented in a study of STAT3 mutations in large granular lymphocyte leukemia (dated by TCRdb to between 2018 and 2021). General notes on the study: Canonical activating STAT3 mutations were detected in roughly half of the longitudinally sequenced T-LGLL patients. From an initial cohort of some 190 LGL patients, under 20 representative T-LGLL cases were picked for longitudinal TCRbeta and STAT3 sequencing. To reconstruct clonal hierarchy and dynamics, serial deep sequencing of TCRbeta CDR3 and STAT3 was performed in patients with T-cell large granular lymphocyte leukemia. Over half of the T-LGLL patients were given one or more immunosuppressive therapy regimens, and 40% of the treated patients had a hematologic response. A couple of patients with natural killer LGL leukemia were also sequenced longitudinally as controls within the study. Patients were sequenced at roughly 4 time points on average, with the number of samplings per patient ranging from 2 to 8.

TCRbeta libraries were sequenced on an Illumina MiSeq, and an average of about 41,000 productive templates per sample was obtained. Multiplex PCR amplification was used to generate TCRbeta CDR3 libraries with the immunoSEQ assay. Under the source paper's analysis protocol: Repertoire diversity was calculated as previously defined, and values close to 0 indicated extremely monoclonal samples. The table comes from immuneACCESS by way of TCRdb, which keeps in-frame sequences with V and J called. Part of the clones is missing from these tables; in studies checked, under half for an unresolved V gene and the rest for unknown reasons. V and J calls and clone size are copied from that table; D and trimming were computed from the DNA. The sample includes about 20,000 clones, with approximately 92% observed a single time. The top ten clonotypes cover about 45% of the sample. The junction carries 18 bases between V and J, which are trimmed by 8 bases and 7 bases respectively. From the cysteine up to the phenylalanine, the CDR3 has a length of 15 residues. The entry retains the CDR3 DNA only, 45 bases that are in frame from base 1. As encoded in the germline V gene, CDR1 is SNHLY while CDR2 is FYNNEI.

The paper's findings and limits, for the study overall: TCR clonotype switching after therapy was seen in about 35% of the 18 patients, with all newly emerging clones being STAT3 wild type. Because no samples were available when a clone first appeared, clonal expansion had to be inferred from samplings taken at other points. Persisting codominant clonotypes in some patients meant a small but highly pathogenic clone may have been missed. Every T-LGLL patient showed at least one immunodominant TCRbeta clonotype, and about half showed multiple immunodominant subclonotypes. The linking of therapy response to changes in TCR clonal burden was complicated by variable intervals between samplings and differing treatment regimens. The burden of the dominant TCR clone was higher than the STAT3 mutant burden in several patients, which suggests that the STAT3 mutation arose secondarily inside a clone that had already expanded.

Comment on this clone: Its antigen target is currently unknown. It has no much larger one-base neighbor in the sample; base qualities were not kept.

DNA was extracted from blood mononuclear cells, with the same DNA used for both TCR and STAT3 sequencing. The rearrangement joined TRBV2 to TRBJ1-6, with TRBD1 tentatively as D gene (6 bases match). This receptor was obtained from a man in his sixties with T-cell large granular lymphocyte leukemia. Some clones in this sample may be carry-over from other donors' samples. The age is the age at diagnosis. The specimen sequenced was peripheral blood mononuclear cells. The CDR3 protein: CASLGGRLTNSPLHF. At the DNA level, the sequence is TGTGCCAGCCTGGGGGGCAGACTGACGAATTCACCCCTCCACTTT.